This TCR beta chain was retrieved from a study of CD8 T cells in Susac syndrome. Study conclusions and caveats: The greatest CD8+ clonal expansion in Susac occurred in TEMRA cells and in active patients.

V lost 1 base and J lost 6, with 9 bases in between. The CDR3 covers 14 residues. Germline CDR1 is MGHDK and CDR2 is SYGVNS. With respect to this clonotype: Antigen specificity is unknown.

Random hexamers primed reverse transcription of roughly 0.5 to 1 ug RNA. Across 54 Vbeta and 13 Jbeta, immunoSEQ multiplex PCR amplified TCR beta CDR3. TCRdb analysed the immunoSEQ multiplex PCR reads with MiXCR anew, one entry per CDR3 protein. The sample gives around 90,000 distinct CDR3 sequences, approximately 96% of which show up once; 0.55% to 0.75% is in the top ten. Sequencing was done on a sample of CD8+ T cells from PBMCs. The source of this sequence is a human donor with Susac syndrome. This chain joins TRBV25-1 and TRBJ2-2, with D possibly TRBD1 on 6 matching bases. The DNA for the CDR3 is TGTGCCAGCAGTGAATTAAGGGGGTCCGGGGAGCTGTTTTTT. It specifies CASSELRGSGELFF.